One and the same sample provided the 22 T cell receptor beta chains below, sequenced in a study of T cells in Graves' hyperthyroidism and ophthalmopathy. RNA transcripts provided the source from which TCR beta CDR3 regions were amplified. When the TCR CDR3 underwent first-round RT-PCR, the HTBI primer set was used. MiXCR, applied by TCRdb to the multiplex PCR reads, yields one record per CDR3 protein. The repertoire consists of a few hundred thousand distinct CDR3 sequences, with 15% to 17% occurring once and the leading ten covering 25% to 35%. Sequenced material: blood. Source of these receptors: a woman aged 18-29 years with Graves' hyperthyroidism that later progressed to Graves' ophthalmopathy.

In regard to this clonotype: A much bigger clone sits one base away, suggesting this may be a read error. The chain combines TRBV7-9 with TRBJ2-7; 10 bases agree with TRBD2. The CDR3 totals 17 residues. V lost 5 bases and J lost 5; bases outside the gene matches: 15. The germline V gene encodes CDR1 SEHNR and CDR2 FQNEAQ (reference sequence). The CDR3 sequence: CASSPLEWKREGHEQYF. The CDR3 DNA is TGTGCCAGCAGCCCTCTAGAGTGGAAGCGGGAGGGTCACGAGCAGTACTTC.

Ten or more counts support this clonotype. V usage is TRBV7-2 and J usage is TRBJ2-1; weak D call: TRBD2 (5 bases). The CDR3 totals 15 residues. Germline CDR1 SGHTA, CDR2 FQGNSA. Trimming removed 7 bases from V and 0 bases from J, with 13 bases in between. The CDR3 spells CASTPSGSSYNEQFF. The DNA for the CDR3 is TGTGCCAGCACCCCAAGCGGAAGCTCCTACAATGAGCAGTTCTTC.

There are many counts of this clonotype. The gene calls are TRBV11-3 and TRBJ2-1; 8 nucleotides line up with TRBD2. The V segment lost 4 bases and the J segment 0 bases; nucleotides outside the gene matches: 17. CDR3 length equals 20 residues. Germline V gene data show CDR1 as SGHNT and CDR2 as YENEEA. CDR3 bases: TGTGCCAGCAGCTCCCCCGTTGACGGGAGGGCCGGTAGCTCCTACAATGAGCAGTTCTTC. Protein: CASSSPVDGRAGSSYNEQFF.

This clonotype has a handful of counts. The gene calls are TRBV4-1 and TRBJ2-7; 10 bases map to TRBD2. The J segment lost 4 bases and the V segment lost 4 bases, leaving 10 bases of the junction unmatched. Germline V gene lookup returns CDR1 MGHRA and CDR2 YSYEKL. This CDR3 is built from 16 residues. CDR3 nucleotides: TGCGCCAGCAGCCGCCCGCTAGCGGGAGAGAAATACGAGCAGTACTTC. Its translation: CASSRPLAGEKYEQYF.

The gene calls are TRBV7-9 and TRBJ1-2; 7 positions match TRBD1. The germline V gene has CDR1 SEHNR and CDR2 FQNEAQ (reference sequence). V lost 6 bases to trimming and J lost 4 bases; unmatched junction nucleotides: 11. This CDR3 has 15 amino acids. The CDR3 DNA is TGTGCCAGCAGTATTACAGGGGCCACATTCTATGGCTACACCTTC. Translating gives CASSITGATFYGYTF.

This clonotype has at least ten counts. The chain employs TRBV7-9 and TRBJ2-1; D gene ambiguous. V was shortened by 3 bases and J by 8 bases, with 8 bases between the two germline ends. Germline CDR1 and CDR2: SEHNR and FQNEAQ (reference sequence). The CDR3 loop spans 12 amino acids. This CDR3 reads CASSFYVDEQFF. The CDR3 region has the DNA TGTGCCAGCAGCTTTTACGTGGATGAGCAGTTCTTC.

This clonotype has a handful of counts. The chain is built from TRBV20-1 and TRBJ2-7; 7 bases fit TRBD1. The ends lost 3 bases at V and 2 bases at J; junction bases unmatched: 4. Germline V gene data show CDR1 as DFQATT and CDR2 as SNEGSKA (reference sequence). The CDR3 spans 13 residues. CDR3 sequence (DNA): TGCAGTGCTAGGGTAACAGGGGCCTACGAGCAGTACTTC. Its protein product is CSARVTGAYEQYF.

The CDR3 here is CASSLLANEKLFF. CDR3 DNA: TGTGCCAGCAGCTTGCTCGCTAATGAAAAACTGTTTTTT. The rearrangement links TRBV5-5 to TRBJ1-4, with D hard to call. Germline CDR1 and CDR2: SGHKS and YYEKEE (reference sequence). Trimming stripped 1 base from V and 3 bases from J, with 4 bases between. The CDR3 covers 13 residues.

The chain has TRBV19 and TRBJ2-5; 11 nucleotides match TRBD2. Germline CDR1 and CDR2: LNHDA and SQIVND (reference sequence). The CDR3 contains 16 residues. J gave up 2 bases and V 4 bases, and 6 bases lay outside the gene matches. The CDR3 loop reads CASSRTSGLVQETQYF. The CDR3 nucleotides read TGTGCCAGTAGTAGGACTAGCGGGCTAGTTCAAGAGACCCAGTACTTC.

The genes are TRBV30 and TRBJ2-7, with D uncertain. The CDR3 extends over 13 amino acids. The V and J ends lost 2 bases and 2 bases respectively, with 10 bases between them. CDR1 and CDR2 from the germline V gene are GTSNPN and SVGIG (reference sequence). The CDR3 nucleotides are TGTGCCTGGAGTTTAGGGCAGGCCTACGAGCAGTACTTC. Its translation: CAWSLGQAYEQYF.

This rearrangement joins TRBV2 to TRBJ2-7; D unresolved. Trimming shortened V by 6 bases and J by 0 bases, and 6 bases separated the two germline ends. CDR1 and CDR2 (germline): SNHLY, FYNNEI. The CDR3 extends over 12 amino acids. The CDR3 sequence: CASRVGSYEQYF. CDR3 bases: TGTGCCAGCAGGGTGGGCTCCTACGAGCAGTACTTC.

The CDR3 DNA follows: TGTGCCAGCAGCCCGAAGTTGGGGGGGGTCGAGCAGTACTTC. Translated, it gives CASSPKLGGVEQYF. This chain links TRBV7-9 with TRBJ2-7; 7 bases match TRBD2. V was clipped by 5 bases and J by 6 bases; unmatched bases: 10. Germline V gene data show CDR1 as SEHNR and CDR2 as FQNEAQ (reference sequence). This CDR3 contains 14 residues.

The genes are TRBV14 and TRBJ2-2; unclear D gene. The V end was cut by 0 bases, the J end by 3 bases, with 11 bases between. Germline CDR1 reads SGHDN; CDR2 reads FVKESK. The CDR3 sequence is 16 residues long. The CDR3: CASSQDRIGYTGELFF. The DNA of the CDR3 is TGTGCCAGCAGCCAAGACCGAATTGGCTACACCGGGGAGCTGTTTTTT.

A word on this clonotype: A clone one base away is much larger, so this may be a read error. The genes are TRBV28 and TRBJ1-1; no reliable D call. The CDR3 has 12 residues. CDR1 is MDHEN, CDR2 SYDVKM, per germline. V lost 6 bases and J lost 9, with 14 bases in between. CDR3 protein: CASRPPAGKAFF. The CDR3 DNA reads TGTGCCAGCAGGCCCCCCGCGGGGAAAGCTTTCTTT.

A few counts support this clonotype. The genes are TRBV28 and TRBJ2-3; D might be TRBD1 (8 bases). Per germline, CDR1 MDHEN and CDR2 SYDVKM. CDR3 size: 16 residues. V lost 7 bases, J lost 2 bases, and 19 bases lay in between. DNA of the CDR3: TGTGCCAGCACCTTAACAGGGGGGGGGGTCACAGATACGCAGTATTTT. Its protein is CASTLTGGGVTDTQYF.

This sequence joins TRBV28 and TRBJ2-7, with 13 bases lining up with TRBD2. With 5 bases clipped from V and 3 bases from J, the junction kept 4 bases outside the gene matches. The CDR3 spans 15 residues. The germline V gene has CDR1 MDHEN and CDR2 SYDVKM. CDR3 DNA: TGTGCCAGCAGTGGGACTAGCGGGATTTTCTACGAGCAGTACTTC. This sequence encodes CASSGTSGIFYEQYF. Using reference TRBV28 and TRBJ2-7 for the parts outside the CDR3, the full variable domain is DVKVTQSSRYLVKRTGEKVFLECVQDMDHENMFWYRQDPGLGLRLIYFSYDVKMKEKGDIPEGYSVSREKKERFSLILESASTNQTSMYLCASSGTSGIFYEQYFGPGTRLTVT.

This clonotype was found many times. The rearrangement uses TRBV6-2 or TRBV6-3 and TRBJ2-2; 8 positions match TRBD2. Looked up from germline, CDR1 is MNHEY and CDR2 is SVGEGT. The CDR3 totals 16 residues. Trimming took 3 bases from V and 3 from J; bases not matched to a gene: 6. The CDR3 sequence is CASSYRLAKDTGELFF. The CDR3, as DNA: TGTGCCAGCAGTTATCGACTAGCGAAGGACACCGGGGAGCTGTTTTTT.

This clonotype was recorded many times. The chain joins TRBV3-1 to TRBJ2-1, with D tentatively TRBD1 (6 bases). V lost 6 bases, J lost 5 bases, and 8 bases lay in between. The CDR3 has 12 amino acids. Germline assignment: CDR1 LGHDT and CDR2 YNNKEL (reference sequence). CDR3 DNA sequence: TGTGCCAGCAGACAGGGAGACAATGAGCAGTTCTTC. Protein product: CASRQGDNEQFF.

This clonotype appeared many times. J is TRBJ2-1 and V is TRBV2; D is possibly TRBD1 (6 bases). CDR3 size: 15 residues. Germline V lookup: CDR1 SNHLY, CDR2 FYNNEI. V gave up 5 bases and J gave up 4 bases, with 15 bases separating them. The CDR3 protein is CASSYRVSLYNEQFF. The CDR3 DNA reads TGTGCCAGCAGTTACAGGGTTTCCCTATACAATGAGCAGTTCTTC.

This clonotype was picked up a small number of times. The chain is built from TRBV27 and TRBJ2-2; either TRBD1 or TRBD2 may supply D (5 bases each). CDR1 and CDR2 from the germline V gene are MNHEY and SMNVEV (reference sequence). Trimming shortened V by 3 bases and J by 4 bases, and 12 bases separated the two germline ends. The CDR3 covers 15 residues. The CDR3 is CASSLDGASTGELFF. Written as DNA, the CDR3 is TGTGCCAGCAGTTTGGACGGGGCGAGCACCGGGGAGCTGTTTTTT.

The sample holds many counts of this clonotype. CDR3 sequence reads: CSVGQGSLRDYGYTF. The DNA of the CDR3 is TGCAGTGTTGGGCAGGGAAGTCTTAGGGACTATGGCTACACCTTC. This rearrangement joins TRBV20-1 to TRBJ1-2; the D gene is possibly TRBD1 (5 bases). V lost 7 bases to trimming and J lost 3 bases, with 21 bases between them. The CDR3 covers 15 residues. Looked up from germline, CDR1 is DFQATT and CDR2 is SNEGSKA (reference sequence).

The CDR3 protein is CASSRDRLNEKLFF. CDR3 nucleotide sequence: TGTGCCAGCAGCCGGGACAGACTTAATGAAAAACTGTTTTTT. The chain uses TRBV5-6 and TRBJ1-4, with 7 bases aligning to TRBD1. The V segment lost 4 bases and the J segment 4 bases; nucleotides outside the gene matches: 4. CDR3 length: 14 residues. Germline V CDR1 and CDR2: SGHDT, YYEEEE.